This is a list of T cell receptor beta chains from one sample in a study of control samples from healthy donors and cancer patients. The data were produced by immunoSEQ multiplex PCR, yet TCRdb's version contains in-frame clones alone and is incomplete. Here the sample spans some 90,000 clones, about 89% being singletons. The material sequenced was blood. All receptors derive from a woman aged 60-70 years in good health. Both conserved end residues are part of each CDR3. D genes are given only for firm matches. Part of the rows lack a size; the others show once, few, many or a class for expanded clones.

d_call j_call v_call clone_size cdr3_aa
TRBD2 TRBJ2-1 TRBV5-8 . CASSLTSGSYNEQFF
. TRBJ2-2 TRBV24-1 . CATSDSGWGTGELFF
TRBD2 TRBJ2-3 TRBV7-3 once CASSSSGSGPPDTQYF
. TRBJ1-1 TRBV5-5 . CASSPQGVGNTEAFF
. TRBJ1-5 TRBV10-3 . CAISGSSQPQHF
. TRBJ1-1 TRBV4-1 . CASSHLVWGNTEAFF
. TRBJ2-1 TRBV5-1 few CASSGQGGYNEQFF
TRBD1 TRBJ1-1 TRBV5-4 few CASSLGQGVLNTEAFF
. TRBJ2-1 TRBV21-1 . CASSLHPGQGDNEQFF
TRBD1 TRBJ1-4 TRBV9 . CASSRDRGMEKLFF
TRBD1 TRBJ2-2 TRBV6-5 . CASSYSDRGTGELFF
. TRBJ1-6 TRBV30 . CAWSAGRSPLHF
. TRBJ1-1 TRBV5-1 . CASSWDGGNTEAFF
. TRBJ2-7 TRBV5-1 . CASSLEYSYEQYF
. TRBJ2-3 TRBV4-3 . CASSQRLDFTDTQYF
. TRBJ1-4 TRBV5-6 . CASSLKGINEKLFF
. TRBJ2-1 TRBV15 . CATSRDRDGLFF
. TRBJ1-2 TRBV5-6 . CASSLINPNGYTF
TRBD2 TRBJ2-2 TRBV28 once CASRASGRGAGELFF
TRBD1 TRBJ1-6 TRBV7-2 . CASSLDAGGSNSPLHF
TRBD1 TRBJ1-5 TRBV5-1 few CASSLGDRGQPQHF
. TRBJ1-2 TRBV25-1 . CASRSDRTGYTF
. TRBJ2-2 TRBV15 once CATSRETAFRWDKNTGELFF
. TRBJ1-6 TRBV7-2 . CASSSPVLRNSPLHF
. TRBJ2-3 TRBV9 . CASSVDRAGVPDTQYF
. TRBJ2-5 TRBV11-3 . CASSPSQYQETQYF
TRBD1 TRBJ2-5 TRBV6-7 . CASSFHDRTGKETQYF
. TRBJ1-1 TRBV7-3 . CASSPEGRLNTEAFF
. TRBJ2-1 TRBV6-4 few CASSRDVSYNEQFF
TRBD2 TRBJ2-1 TRBV7-2 . CASSSGLADYNEQFF
. TRBJ1-6 TRBV3-1/TRBV3-2 . CASSQGVDSSPLHF
TRBD2 TRBJ2-3 TRBV29-1 . CSVVGLADSTDTQYF
. TRBJ1-2 TRBV5-4 once CASTTGTDNYGYTF
. TRBJ2-2 TRBV19 . CASRRGSRVTTGELFF
. TRBJ1-2 TRBV6-5 . CASSPGGVFYGYTF
TRBD1 TRBJ1-1 TRBV5-1 . CASSSWPTGGNTEAFF
TRBD2 TRBJ2-5 TRBV7-2 . CASSLEAGTSSLSHYF
. TRBJ2-7 TRBV13 once CASSLWLALEQYF
TRBD2 TRBJ2-7 TRBV5-4 once CASSLSSGSLHEQYF
. TRBJ1-2 TRBV28 once CASSLNRVAGYTF
TRBD2 TRBJ2-1 TRBV4-1 . CASSQDVSSGSSYNEQFF
. TRBJ2-1 TRBV7-2 . CASRPGRANEQFF
. TRBJ2-5 TRBV5-1 . CASSEGPGETQYF
. TRBJ1-2 TRBV6-2/TRBV6-3 . CASSPGRNYGYTF
TRBD2 TRBJ2-1 TRBV27 . CASSTSGGSYNEQFF
. TRBJ1-1 TRBV20-1 . CSASSATEAFF
. TRBJ2-7 TRBV6-1 . CASSEAEVGEQYF
. TRBJ2-1 TRBV30 . CAWRIGGRMNEQFF
. TRBJ1-5 TRBV6-6 . CASGGGTVDQPQHF
TRBD2 TRBJ2-7 TRBV3-1/TRBV3-2 . CASSQRTSGRVEQYF
. TRBJ2-2 TRBV18 . CASSPPTRTGELFF
. TRBJ1-3 TRBV11-3 . CASSLVGPAGAIYF
TRBD2 TRBJ2-3 TRBV19 once CASSSGLVSTDTQYF
TRBD1 TRBJ1-4 TRBV4-3 . CASSQWGQGIGEKLFF